Each of the 29 T cell receptor beta chains below was sequenced from the same sample in a study of T cell repertoires in cytomegalovirus infection. These receptors have no identified antigens. Each CDR3 protein gets one entry after TCRdb re-called the reads with MiXCR. The sample comprises approximately 990,000 distinct CDR3 sequences, under 40% of which are singletons, and around an eighth rests with the top ten. The sample was cultured CD8+ T cells from PBMCs, taken from culture after CMV antigen stimulation. These receptors were collected from a human donor in good health (CMV status not recorded). Some clones in this sample may be carry-over from other donors' samples.

The genes are TRBV27 and TRBJ1-1; no clear D. The CDR3 is 17 residues long. V shed 7 bases and J shed 0 bases, with 21 bases lying between them. Germline lookup yields CDR1 MNHEY and CDR2 SMNVEV (reference sequence). Here the CDR3 reads CASTPILAGSVNTEAFF. DNA for the CDR3: TGTGCCAGCACCCCTATTTTGGCTGGCAGTGTGAACACTGAAGCTTTCTTT.

The V gene is TRBV7-9, the J gene TRBJ1-1, with 11 bases lining up with TRBD1. The ends lost 4 bases at V and 4 bases at J; junction bases unmatched: 23. The CDR3 consists of 21 residues. The germline CDR1 and CDR2 sequences are SEHNR and FQNEAQ (reference sequence). The CDR3 sequence: CASSWRGGGTGGSMIGTEAFF. In nucleotides, the CDR3 is TGTGCCAGCAGCTGGAGAGGAGGGGGGACAGGGGGATCGATGATCGGCACTGAAGCTTTCTTT.

This clonotype was found many times. The J gene is TRBJ2-1, the V gene TRBV4-1; no clear D. The CDR3 extends over 17 amino acids. The germline gives CDR1 MGHRA, CDR2 YSYEKL. V was cut by 0 bases and J by 0 bases, with 12 bases left in between. CDR3 DNA: TGCGCCAGCAGCCAAGATGGGGTTGTGGGCTCCTACAATGAGCAGTTCTTC. Its protein is CASSQDGVVGSYNEQFF.

The chain links TRBV6-2 or TRBV6-3 to TRBJ2-1; 12 nucleotides align to TRBD2. The CDR3 has 15 residues. Germline trimming cut 5 bases from V and 4 bases from J; bases unmatched to any gene: 3. Per the germline V gene, CDR1 is MNHEY and CDR2 is SVGEGT. CDR3 amino acids: CASSNGTSGYNEQFF. The DNA for the CDR3 is TGTGCCAGCAGTAACGGGACTAGCGGGTACAATGAGCAGTTCTTC.

The V call is TRBV4-1, the J call TRBJ2-5, with 7 positions matching TRBD1. This CDR3 has 17 residues. J lost 4 bases, V lost 4 bases, and 15 bases had no gene match. Germline-derived CDR1 and CDR2 are MGHRA and YSYEKL. The CDR3 loop reads CASSPVQRGPIPETQYF. The DNA for the CDR3 is TGCGCCAGCAGCCCCGTACAAAGGGGGCCCATCCCAGAGACCCAGTACTTC.

The CDR3 is CSARDDRGPGYTF. CDR3 nucleotides: TGCAGTGCTAGAGACGACAGGGGACCTGGCTACACCTTC. The gene calls are TRBV20-1 and TRBJ1-2; the match to TRBD1 covers 8 bases. This CDR3 contains 13 residues. J lost 7 bases, V lost 0 bases, and 4 bases had no gene match. Germline V gene sequence: CDR1 DFQATT, CDR2 SNEGSKA (reference sequence).

For the CDR3, the DNA is TGTGCCAGCAGCCAAGATAATTTAGGACTAGCGGGGCAAGAGACCCAGTACTTC. The encoded protein is CASSQDNLGLAGQETQYF. The rearrangement links TRBV4-2 to TRBJ2-5; TRBD2 aligns across 12 bases. Germline assignment: CDR1 LGHNA and CDR2 YNFKEQ. This CDR3 region has 18 residues. Trimming removed 0 bases from V and 2 bases from J; junction bases left unmatched: 7.

The chain's CDR3 is CASSLTKHDTQYF. The CDR3 bases are TGTGCCAGTAGTCTAACGAAACATGATACGCAGTATTTT. The J gene is TRBJ2-3, the V gene TRBV19; D is ambiguous. V shed 5 bases and J shed 6 bases, with 12 bases lying between them. Germline CDR1 is LNHDA and CDR2 is SQIVND (reference sequence). CDR3 length equals 13 residues.

The table lists this clonotype with many counts. V is TRBV7-2 and J is TRBJ1-1, with D uncertain. V dropped 5 bases and J dropped 5 bases, with 15 bases sitting between them. The CDR3 covers 14 residues. Looked up from germline, CDR1 is SGHTA and CDR2 is FQGNSA. The CDR3 spells CASSLNGYETEAFF. The CDR3 DNA reads TGTGCCAGCAGCCTGAACGGGTATGAGACTGAAGCTTTCTTT.

The chain uses TRBV7-6 and TRBJ2-4; perhaps TRBD1 as D (6 bases). From germline, CDR1 is SGHVS and CDR2 FNYEAQ. The CDR3 totals 14 residues. Between the trimmed V and J ends, which lost 5 bases and 5 bases, there was a span of 13 bases. The CDR3 sequence is CASSSGGLQNIQYF. CDR3 in DNA: TGTGCCAGCAGCAGTGGGGGCCTTCAAAACATTCAGTACTTC.

The chain is built from TRBV27 and TRBJ1-6; no firm D call. V gave up 3 bases and J gave up 9 bases, with 15 bases separating them. This CDR3 comprises 15 residues. The germline V gene encodes CDR1 MNHEY and CDR2 SMNVEV (reference sequence). The CDR3: CASSFGPEDGSPLHF. The CDR3 coding sequence is TGTGCCAGCAGTTTCGGCCCCGAGGATGGTTCACCCCTCCACTTT.

This clonotype was found many times. This rearrangement joins TRBV7-8 to TRBJ1-4; no definite D call. The CDR3 totals 15 residues. Germline-derived CDR1 and CDR2 are SGHVS and FQNEAQ. V dropped 5 bases and J dropped 8 bases, with 18 bases sitting between them. The DNA of the CDR3 is TGTGCCAGCAGCCCGTTTCTGGGTCCGGGAGAAAAACTGTTTTTT. It yields the protein CASSPFLGPGEKLFF. Variable domain in full (rest from reference TRBV7-8 and TRBJ1-4): GAGVSQSPRYKVAKRGQDVALRCDPISGHVSLFWYQQALGQGPEFLTYFQNEAQLDKSGLPSDRFFAERPEGSVSTLKIQRTQQEDSAVYLCASSPFLGPGEKLFFGSGTQLSVL.

This rearrangement joins TRBV6-1 to TRBJ1-3; D not resolved. With 3 bases removed from V and 4 bases from J, the gap between germline ends came to 13 bases. Germline CDR1 reads MNHNS; CDR2 reads SASEGT. This CDR3 is 15 amino acids long. Written as DNA, the CDR3 is TGTGCCAGCAGTGATCTTTTGGCAGAAGGAAACACCATATATTTT. Its protein product is CASSDLLAEGNTIYF.

This chain connects TRBV10-3 to TRBJ2-1; D is uncertain. This CDR3 is 13 amino acids long. Germline-derived CDR1 and CDR2 are ENHRY and SYGVKD. V lost 7 bases and J lost 0, with 7 bases in between. CDR3 sequence reads: CAITPSSYNEQFF. CDR3 bases: TGTGCCATCACGCCGAGCTCCTACAATGAGCAGTTCTTC.

The CDR3 protein is CATSRYRGGIEAFF. DNA of the CDR3: TGTGCCACCAGCAGATACAGGGGGGGCATTGAAGCTTTCTTT. The rearrangement joins TRBV15 to TRBJ1-1, with 8 bases lining up with TRBD1. In germline, CDR1 is LNHNV, CDR2 YYDKDF (reference sequence). Trimming cost V 2 bases and J 7 bases; bases outside gene matches: 6. CDR3 size: 14 residues.

The chain uses TRBV25-1 and TRBJ1-1; 12 positions agree with TRBD1. Germline values: CDR1 MGHDK, CDR2 SYGVNS. The V segment lost 2 bases and the J segment 1 base; nucleotides outside the gene matches: 11. The CDR3 is 19 residues long. The CDR3 loop reads CASSENGGTGGFTNTEAFF. DNA for the CDR3: TGTGCCAGCAGTGAAAATGGCGGGACAGGGGGCTTTACGAACACTGAAGCTTTCTTT.

This clonotype occurred a few times. The rearrangement links TRBV6-2 or TRBV6-3 to TRBJ2-1, with TRBD2 matching 8 bases. The V segment lost 5 bases and the J segment 7 bases; nucleotides outside the gene matches: 7. This CDR3 spans 14 amino acids. In germline, CDR1 is MNHEY, CDR2 SVGEGT. The CDR3 loop is CASSRLALNNEQFF. The CDR3 DNA reads as TGTGCCAGCAGTCGACTAGCGCTCAATAATGAGCAGTTCTTC.

This clonotype occurred once. The chain links TRBV4-3 to TRBJ2-1; D assignment may be TRBD1 or TRBD2 (5 bases each). Germline loops: CDR1 LGHNA, CDR2 YSLEER. This CDR3 region has 13 residues. The V end lost 2 bases, the J end lost 7 bases, and 9 bases lay between the germline ends. The CDR3: CASSQRGVNEQFF. The CDR3 DNA follows: TGCGCCAGCAGCCAACGAGGGGTAAATGAGCAGTTCTTC.

This clonotype occurred many times. The chain joins TRBV7-2 to TRBJ2-7; the D call may be TRBD1 or TRBD2 (5 bases each). V dropped 5 bases and J dropped 6 bases, with 20 bases sitting between them. Germline CDR1 and CDR2: SGHTA and FQGNSA. The CDR3 has 15 amino acids. In DNA form, the CDR3 reads TGTGCCAGCAGCCCCCCGGGACCTCCTGTGGGCGAGCAGTACTTC. This gives the protein CASSPPGPPVGEQYF. Complete variable domain (other parts from reference TRBV7-2 and TRBJ2-7): GAGVSQSPSNKVTEKGKDVELRCDPISGHTALYWYRQSLGQGLEFLIYFQGNSAPDKSGLPSDRFSAERTGGSVSTLTIQRTQQEDSAVYLCASSPPGPPVGEQYFGPGTRLTVT.

This clonotype has a handful of counts. The chain carries TRBV3-1 and TRBJ2-6; D not resolved. V lost 0 bases to trimming and J lost 6 bases, with 15 bases between them. The CDR3 is 17 amino acids. Germline CDR1 is LGHDT and CDR2 is YNNKEL (reference sequence). CDR3 DNA sequence: TGTGCCAGCAGCCAAGATCTCCTTGAAAATGTGGCCAACGTCCTGACTTTC. Its translation is CASSQDLLENVANVLTF. The whole variable domain, filled in from reference TRBV3-1 and TRBJ2-6, reads DTAVSQTPKYLVTQMGNDKSIKCEQNLGHDTMYWYKQDSKKFLKIMFSYNNKELIINETVPNRFSPKSPDKAHLNLHINSLELGDSAVYFCASSQDLLENVANVLTFGAGSRLTVL.

This clonotype has just a few counts. The V and J genes are TRBV4-3 and TRBJ2-1, with 7 bases matching TRBD2. Germline lookup yields CDR1 LGHNA and CDR2 YSLEER. CDR3 length: 17 amino acids. V shed 0 bases and J 3 bases; nucleotides not matched to a gene: 8. The DNA of the CDR3 is TGCGCCAGCAGCCAAGATGGGACTACCTCTTTCTACAATGAGCAGTTCTTC. This translates into CASSQDGTTSFYNEQFF.

This clonotype occurred many times. This chain links TRBV3-1 with TRBJ1-5; D is undetermined. CDR3 length equals 14 residues. Trimming removed 1 base at V and 1 base at J, with 5 bases between. CDR1 LGHDT and CDR2 YNNKEL come from the germline V gene (reference sequence). The CDR3: CASSQVGSNQPQHF. DNA for the CDR3: TGTGCCAGCAGCCAAGTGGGGAGCAATCAGCCCCAGCATTTT.

This clonotype appeared a few times. The chain has TRBV4-2 and TRBJ2-7; 11 nucleotides match TRBD2. The junction had 6 bases not matched to a gene; V was cut back by 4 bases and J by 4 bases. This CDR3 contains 15 residues. Germline CDR1 reads LGHNA; CDR2 reads YNFKEQ. The CDR3 DNA reads as TGTGCCAGCAGCCCGGGACTAGCGGACTCATACGAGCAGTACTTC. Translation: CASSPGLADSYEQYF.

The sample holds a few counts of this clonotype. The junction and the germline gene differ at one end; a read error may be behind it. The rearrangement uses TRBV7-6 and TRBJ1-6; 7 bases are shared with TRBD1. Germline CDR1 is SGHVS and CDR2 is FNYEAQ. The CDR3 consists of 20 residues. CDR3 nucleotide sequence: TGTGCCAGCAGCTTTGGGACAGCAGCCAACGCGGGCTCCTATAATTCACCCCTTCACTTT. It specifies CASSFGTAANAGSYNSPLHF.

The rearrangement joins TRBV6-2 or TRBV6-3 to TRBJ1-5; 9 nucleotides match TRBD1. This CDR3 contains 15 residues. Germline V gives CDR1 MNHEY, CDR2 SVGEGT. V lost 7 bases to trimming and J lost 7 bases; unmatched junction nucleotides: 11. CDR3 sequence reads: CASTQYRGQWQPQHF. CDR3 nucleotides: TGTGCCAGCACACAGTACAGGGGGCAATGGCAGCCCCAGCATTTT.

This clonotype was found a few times. The genes are TRBV20-1 and TRBJ2-3; weak D call: TRBD2 (6 bases). V lost 5 bases and J lost 6, with 18 bases in between. Germline CDR1 DFQATT, CDR2 SNEGSKA (reference sequence). The CDR3 is made up of 14 amino acids. CDR3 coding DNA: TGCAGTGCTTTGCAGGCAGAGGCGGGGGATACGCAGTATTTT. It encodes CSALQAEAGDTQYF.

This clonotype has just a few counts. V usage is TRBV27 and J usage is TRBJ2-1, with no clear D. Deletions cut 5 bases from V and 4 bases from J, with 24 bases between. Germline lookup yields CDR1 MNHEY and CDR2 SMNVEV (reference sequence). The CDR3 is 18 amino acids. In DNA form, the CDR3 reads TGTGCCAGCAGTGGCCTGCGCACCGGCACAGAGATATACAATGAGCAGTTCTTC. Protein sequence: CASSGLRTGTEIYNEQFF.

The V call is TRBV27, the J call TRBJ1-1; maybe TRBD1 (5 bases). Germline loops: CDR1 MNHEY, CDR2 SMNVEV (reference sequence). The V and J ends lost 5 bases and 3 bases respectively, with 10 bases between them. The CDR3 runs 13 residues. The CDR3 spells CASSAPGHTEAFF. CDR3 in DNA: TGTGCCAGCAGTGCCCCAGGGCACACTGAAGCTTTCTTT.

In its sample, this clonotype was seen many times. The chain recombines TRBV7-9 with TRBJ1-4; D gene unclear. The CDR3 totals 15 residues. Trimming cost V 2 bases and J 3 bases, with 10 bases left between them. The germline V gene encodes CDR1 SEHNR and CDR2 FQNEAQ (reference sequence). The CDR3 sequence: CASSLSGSPNEKLFF. The CDR3 coding sequence is TGTGCCAGCAGCTTATCGGGGTCACCTAATGAAAAACTGTTTTTT.